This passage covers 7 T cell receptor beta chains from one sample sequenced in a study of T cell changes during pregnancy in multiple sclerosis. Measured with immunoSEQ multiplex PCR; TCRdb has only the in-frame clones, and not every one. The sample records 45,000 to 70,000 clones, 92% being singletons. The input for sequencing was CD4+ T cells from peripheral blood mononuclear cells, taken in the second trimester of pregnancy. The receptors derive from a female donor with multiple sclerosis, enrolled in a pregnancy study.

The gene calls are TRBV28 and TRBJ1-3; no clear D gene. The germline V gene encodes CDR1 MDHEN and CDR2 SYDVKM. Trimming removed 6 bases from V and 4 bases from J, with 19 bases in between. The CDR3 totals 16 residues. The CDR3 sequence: CASSISPGSVGNTIYF. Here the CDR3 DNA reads TGTGCCAGCAGCATTTCACCGGGTTCTGTCGGAAACACCATATATTTT.

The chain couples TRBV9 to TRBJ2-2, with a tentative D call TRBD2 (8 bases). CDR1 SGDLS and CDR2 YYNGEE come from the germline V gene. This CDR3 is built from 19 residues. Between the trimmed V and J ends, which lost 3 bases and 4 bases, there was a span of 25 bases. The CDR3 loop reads CASSARGLAGPPGTGELFF. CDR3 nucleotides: TGTGCCAGCAGCGCAAGGGGGCTAGCGGGCCCCCCGGGCACCGGGGAGCTGTTTTTT.

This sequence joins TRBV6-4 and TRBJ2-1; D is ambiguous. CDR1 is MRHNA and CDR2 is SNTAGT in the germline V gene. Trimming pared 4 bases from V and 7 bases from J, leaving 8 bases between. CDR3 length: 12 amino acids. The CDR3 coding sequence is TGTGCCAGCAGTGCTCACGGGAATGAGCAGTTCTTC. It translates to CASSAHGNEQFF.

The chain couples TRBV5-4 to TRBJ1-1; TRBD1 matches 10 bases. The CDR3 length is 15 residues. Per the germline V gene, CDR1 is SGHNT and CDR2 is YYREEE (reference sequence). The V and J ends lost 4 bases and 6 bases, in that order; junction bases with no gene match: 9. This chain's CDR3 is CASSAGTGVSSEAFF. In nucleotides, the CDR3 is TGTGCCAGCAGCGCCGGGACAGGGGTTTCCTCTGAAGCTTTCTTT.

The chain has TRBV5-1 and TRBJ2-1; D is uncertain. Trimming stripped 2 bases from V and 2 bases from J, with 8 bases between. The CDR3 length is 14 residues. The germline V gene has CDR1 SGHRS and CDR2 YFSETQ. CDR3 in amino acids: CASSLEQAYNEQFF. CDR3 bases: TGCGCCAGCAGCTTAGAGCAGGCCTACAATGAGCAGTTCTTC.

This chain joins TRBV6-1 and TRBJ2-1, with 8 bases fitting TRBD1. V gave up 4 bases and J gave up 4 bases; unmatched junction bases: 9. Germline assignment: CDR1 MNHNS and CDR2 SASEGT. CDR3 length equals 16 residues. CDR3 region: CASSAIDRGGYNEQFF. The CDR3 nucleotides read TGTGCCAGCAGTGCGATCGACAGGGGTGGGTACAATGAGCAGTTCTTC.

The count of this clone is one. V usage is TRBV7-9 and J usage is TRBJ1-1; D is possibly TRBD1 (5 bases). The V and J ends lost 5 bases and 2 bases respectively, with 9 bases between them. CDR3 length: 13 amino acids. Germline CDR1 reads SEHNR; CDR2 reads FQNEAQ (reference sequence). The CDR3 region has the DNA TGTGCCAGCAGCCGACAGACCAACACTGAAGCTTTCTTT. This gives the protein CASSRQTNTEAFF.